This T cell receptor beta chain was found in a study of T cell responses to AZD1222 COVID-19 vaccine. Study-wide results and limits: Reportedly, close to half of spike-specific TCRs are directed against unmutated variant regions. Among vaccine-associated CD4 TCRs, coverage spanned spike, with dominance at 160-218 and 743-854. Repertoire sampling occurred only after the peak T cell response. Baseline antibody screening turned up just six seropositive AZD1222 recipients.

Data came from immunoSEQ multiplex PCR; TCRdb stores just in-frame clones and leaves some out. This table has roughly 140,000 clones, 90% to 95% appearing once. As for this clone: Its antigen is undetermined.

The clonotype was recovered from an adult who had recovered from COVID-19. The sample here was peripheral blood, taken after recovery from COVID-19.

CDR3 region: CASSPLVRDRTLEAFF. CDR3 coding DNA: TGTGCCAGTAGTCCCTTGGTGAGGGACCGGACGCTTGAAGCTTTCTTT. The chain combines TRBV19 with TRBJ1-1; possible D gene TRBD1, 5 bases. CDR1 LNHDA and CDR2 SQIVND come from the germline V gene (reference sequence). Trimming cost V 5 bases and J 7 bases, with 23 bases left between them. The length of the CDR3 is 16 residues. Combining the CDR3 with reference TRBV19 and TRBJ1-1 gives the whole variable domain DGGITQSPKYLFRKEGQNVTLSCEQNLNHDAMYWYRQDPGQGLRLIYYSQIVNDFQKGDIAEGYSVSREKKESFPLTVTSAQKNPTAFYLCASSPLVRDRTLEAFFGQGTRLTVV.